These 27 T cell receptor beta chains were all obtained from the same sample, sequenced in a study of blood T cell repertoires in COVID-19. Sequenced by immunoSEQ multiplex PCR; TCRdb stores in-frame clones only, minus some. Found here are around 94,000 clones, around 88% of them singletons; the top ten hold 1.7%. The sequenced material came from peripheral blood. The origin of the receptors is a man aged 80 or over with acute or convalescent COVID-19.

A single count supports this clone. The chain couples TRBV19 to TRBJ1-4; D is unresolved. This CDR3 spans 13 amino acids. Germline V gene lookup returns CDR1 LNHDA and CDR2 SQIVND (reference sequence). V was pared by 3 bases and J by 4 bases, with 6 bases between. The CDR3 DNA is TGTGCCAGTAGTATCAGTCGTAATGAAAAACTGTTTTTT. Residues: CASSISRNEKLFF.

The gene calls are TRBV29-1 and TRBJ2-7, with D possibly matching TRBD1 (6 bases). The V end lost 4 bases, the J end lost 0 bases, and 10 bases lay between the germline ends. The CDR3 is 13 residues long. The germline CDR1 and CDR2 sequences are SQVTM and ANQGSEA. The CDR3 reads CSVVDSFSYEQYF. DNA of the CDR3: TGCAGCGTTGTGGACAGCTTCTCCTACGAGCAGTACTTC.

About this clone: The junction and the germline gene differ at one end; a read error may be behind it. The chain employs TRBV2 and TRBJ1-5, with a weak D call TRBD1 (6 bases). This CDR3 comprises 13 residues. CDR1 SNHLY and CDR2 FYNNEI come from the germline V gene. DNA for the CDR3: TGTGCCAGCAGGGAAGTTAGGGGGCAGCCCCAGCATTTT. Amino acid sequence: CASREVRGQPQHF.

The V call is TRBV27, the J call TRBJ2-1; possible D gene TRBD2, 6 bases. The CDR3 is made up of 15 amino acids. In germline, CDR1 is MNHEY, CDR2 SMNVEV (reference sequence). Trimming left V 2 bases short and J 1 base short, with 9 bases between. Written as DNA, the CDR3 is TGTGCCAGCAGTTTAGCAGGGAGGTCCTACAATGAGCAGTTCTTC. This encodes CASSLAGRSYNEQFF.

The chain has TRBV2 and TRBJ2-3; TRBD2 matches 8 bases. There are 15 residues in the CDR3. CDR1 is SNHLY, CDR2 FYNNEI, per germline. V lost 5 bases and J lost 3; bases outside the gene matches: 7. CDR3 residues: CASSSGREGTDTQYF. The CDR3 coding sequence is TGTGCCAGCAGTTCCGGGAGGGAGGGAACAGATACGCAGTATTTT.

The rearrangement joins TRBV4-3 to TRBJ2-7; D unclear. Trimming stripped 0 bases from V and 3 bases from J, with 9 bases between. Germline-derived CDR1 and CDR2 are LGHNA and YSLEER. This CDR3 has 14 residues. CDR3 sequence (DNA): TGCGCCAGCAGCCAAGATGTCCGGAGCTACGAGCAGTACTTC. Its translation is CASSQDVRSYEQYF.

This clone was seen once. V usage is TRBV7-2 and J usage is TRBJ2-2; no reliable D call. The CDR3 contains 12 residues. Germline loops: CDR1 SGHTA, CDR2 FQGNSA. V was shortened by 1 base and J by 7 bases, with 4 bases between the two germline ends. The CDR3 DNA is TGTGCCAGCAGCTTAGGCAGCGGGGAGCTGTTTTTT. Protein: CASSLGSGELFF.

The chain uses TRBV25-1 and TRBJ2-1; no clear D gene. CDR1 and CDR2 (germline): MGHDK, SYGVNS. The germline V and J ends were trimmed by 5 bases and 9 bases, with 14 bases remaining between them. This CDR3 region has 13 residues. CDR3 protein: CASSLVAEGEQFF. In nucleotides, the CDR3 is TGTGCCAGCAGTCTAGTAGCTGAAGGTGAGCAGTTCTTC.

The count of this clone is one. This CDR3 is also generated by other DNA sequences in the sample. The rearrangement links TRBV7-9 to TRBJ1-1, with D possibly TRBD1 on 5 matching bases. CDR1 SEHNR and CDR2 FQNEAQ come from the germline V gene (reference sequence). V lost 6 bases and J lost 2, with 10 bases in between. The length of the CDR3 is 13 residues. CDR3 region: CASSLTGNTEAFF. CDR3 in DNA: TGTGCCAGCAGTCTTACAGGAAACACTGAAGCTTTCTTT.

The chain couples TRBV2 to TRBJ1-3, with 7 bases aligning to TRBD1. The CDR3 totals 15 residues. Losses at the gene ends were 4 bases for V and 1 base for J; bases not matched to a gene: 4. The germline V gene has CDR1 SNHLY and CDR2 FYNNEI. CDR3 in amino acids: CASSGGQPSGNTIYF. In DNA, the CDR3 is TGTGCCAGCAGTGGGGGACAGCCATCTGGAAACACCATATATTTT.

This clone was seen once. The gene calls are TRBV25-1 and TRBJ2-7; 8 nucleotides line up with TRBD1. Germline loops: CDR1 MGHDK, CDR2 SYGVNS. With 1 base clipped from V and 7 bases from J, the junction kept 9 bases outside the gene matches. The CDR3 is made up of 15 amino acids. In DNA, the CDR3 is TGTGCCAGCAGTGAATCAACCGTGACAGGGGAAGAGCAGTACTTC. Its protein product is CASSESTVTGEEQYF.

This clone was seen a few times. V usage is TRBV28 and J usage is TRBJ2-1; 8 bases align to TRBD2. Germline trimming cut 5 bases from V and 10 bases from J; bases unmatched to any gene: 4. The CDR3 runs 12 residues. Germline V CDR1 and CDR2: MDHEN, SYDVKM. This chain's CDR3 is CASSRERGEQFF. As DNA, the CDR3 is TGTGCCAGCAGTCGAGAGCGGGGGGAGCAGTTCTTC.

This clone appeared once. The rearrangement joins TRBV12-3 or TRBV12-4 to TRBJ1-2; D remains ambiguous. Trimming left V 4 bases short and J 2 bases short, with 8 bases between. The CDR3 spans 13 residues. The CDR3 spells CASSSSGNYGYTF. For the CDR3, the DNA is TGTGCCAGCAGTTCATCCGGGAACTATGGCTACACCTTC.

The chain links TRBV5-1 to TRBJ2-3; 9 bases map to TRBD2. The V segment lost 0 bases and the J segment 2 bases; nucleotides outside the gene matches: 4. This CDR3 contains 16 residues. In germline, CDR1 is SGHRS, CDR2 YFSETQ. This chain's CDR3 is CASSLETSGPTDTQYF. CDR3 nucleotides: TGCGCCAGCAGCTTGGAAACTAGCGGGCCCACAGATACGCAGTATTTT.

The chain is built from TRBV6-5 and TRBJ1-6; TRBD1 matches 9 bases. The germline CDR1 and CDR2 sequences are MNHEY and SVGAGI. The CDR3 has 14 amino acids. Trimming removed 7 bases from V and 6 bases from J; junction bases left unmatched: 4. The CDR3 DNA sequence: TGTGCCAGCACGGCGGACAGGGGTAATTCACCCCTCCACTTT. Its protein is CASTADRGNSPLHF.

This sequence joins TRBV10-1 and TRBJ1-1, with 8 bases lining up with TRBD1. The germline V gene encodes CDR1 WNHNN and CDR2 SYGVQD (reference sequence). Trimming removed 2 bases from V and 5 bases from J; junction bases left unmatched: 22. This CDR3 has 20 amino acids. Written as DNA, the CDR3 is TGCGCCAGCAGTGAGCCAAGCTCGCATTTCCCAGGGGGCGGATTAACTGAAGCTTTCTTT. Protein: CASSEPSSHFPGGGLTEAFF.

The CDR3 nucleotides read TGTGCCAGCAGCCAAGATCTCCAGATGAGGACTGAAGCTTTCTTT. It yields the protein CASSQDLQMRTEAFF. The chain joins TRBV3-1 (or the pseudogene TRBV3-2) to TRBJ1-1; D uncertain. The V gene lost 0 bases and the J gene lost 5 bases, with 13 bases spanning the gap. The CDR3 loop spans 15 amino acids. Germline lookup yields CDR1 LGHDT and CDR2 YNNKEL (reference sequence).

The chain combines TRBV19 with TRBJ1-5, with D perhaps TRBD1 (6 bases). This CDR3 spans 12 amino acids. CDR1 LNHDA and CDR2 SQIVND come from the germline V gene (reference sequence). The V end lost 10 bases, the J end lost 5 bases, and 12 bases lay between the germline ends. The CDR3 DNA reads TGTGCCACCAGGGGTGCAGATCAGCCCCAGCATTTT. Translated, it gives CATRGADQPQHF. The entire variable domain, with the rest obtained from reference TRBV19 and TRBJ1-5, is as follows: DGGITQSPKYLFRKEGQNVTLSCEQNLNHDAMYWYRQDPGQGLRLIYYSQIVNDFQKGDIAEGYSVSREKKESFPLTVTSAQKNPTAFYLCATRGADQPQHFGDGTRLSIL.

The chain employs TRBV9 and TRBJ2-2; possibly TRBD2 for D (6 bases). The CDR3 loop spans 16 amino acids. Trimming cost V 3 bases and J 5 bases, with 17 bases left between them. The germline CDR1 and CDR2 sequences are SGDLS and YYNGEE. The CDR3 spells CASSGAGGGRTGELFF. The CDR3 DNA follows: TGTGCCAGCAGCGGAGCCGGTGGGGGGAGAACCGGGGAGCTGTTTTTT.

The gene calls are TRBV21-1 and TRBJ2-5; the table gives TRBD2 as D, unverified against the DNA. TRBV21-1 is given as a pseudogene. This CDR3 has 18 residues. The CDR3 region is CASSNPTSDGGSQETQYF. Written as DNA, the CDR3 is TGTGCCAGCAGCAACCCAACCTCGGATGGCGGGAGCCAAGAGACCCAGTACTTC.

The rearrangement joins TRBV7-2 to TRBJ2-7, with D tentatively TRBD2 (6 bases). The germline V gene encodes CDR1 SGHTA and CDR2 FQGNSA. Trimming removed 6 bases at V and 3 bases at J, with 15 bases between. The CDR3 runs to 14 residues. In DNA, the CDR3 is TGTGCCAGCAGTTCAGGGCGGGGTAACTACGAGCAGTACTTC. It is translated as CASSSGRGNYEQYF.

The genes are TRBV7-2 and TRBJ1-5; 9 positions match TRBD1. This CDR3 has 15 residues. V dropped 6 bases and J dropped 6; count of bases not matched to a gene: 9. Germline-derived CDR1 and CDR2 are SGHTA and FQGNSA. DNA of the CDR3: TGTGCCAGCAGTTTCGGGACAGGGTCGGCTCAGCCCCAGCATTTT. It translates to CASSFGTGSAQPQHF.

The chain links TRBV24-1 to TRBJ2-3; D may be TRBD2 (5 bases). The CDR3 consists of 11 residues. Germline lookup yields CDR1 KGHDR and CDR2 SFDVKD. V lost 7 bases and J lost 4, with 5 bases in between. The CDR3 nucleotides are TGTGCCACCAGGCGGGCAGATACGCAGTATTTT. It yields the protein CATRRADTQYF.

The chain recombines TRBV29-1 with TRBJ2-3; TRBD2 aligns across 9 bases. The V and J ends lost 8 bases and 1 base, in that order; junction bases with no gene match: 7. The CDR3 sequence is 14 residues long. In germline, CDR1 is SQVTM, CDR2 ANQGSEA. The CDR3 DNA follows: TGCAGCACGGAGACTAGCGGCGGCACAGATACGCAGTATTTT. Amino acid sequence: CSTETSGGTDTQYF.

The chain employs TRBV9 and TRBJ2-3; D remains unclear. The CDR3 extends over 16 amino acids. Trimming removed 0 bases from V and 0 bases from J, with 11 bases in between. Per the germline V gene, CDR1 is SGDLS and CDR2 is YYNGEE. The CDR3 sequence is CASSVVGWASTDTQYF. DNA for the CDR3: TGTGCCAGCAGCGTAGTTGGTTGGGCTAGCACAGATACGCAGTATTTT.

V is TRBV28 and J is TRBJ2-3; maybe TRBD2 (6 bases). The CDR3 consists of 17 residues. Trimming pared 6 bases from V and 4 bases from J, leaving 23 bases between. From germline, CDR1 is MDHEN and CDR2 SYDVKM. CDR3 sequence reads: CASSSPLLAGMADTQYF. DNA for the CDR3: TGTGCCAGCAGCTCTCCCCTACTCGCGGGAATGGCAGATACGCAGTATTTT. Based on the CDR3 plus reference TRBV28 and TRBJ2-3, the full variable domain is DVKVTQSSRYLVKRTGEKVFLECVQDMDHENMFWYRQDPGLGLRLIYFSYDVKMKEKGDIPEGYSVSREKKERFSLILESASTNQTSMYLCASSSPLLAGMADTQYFGPGTRLTVL.

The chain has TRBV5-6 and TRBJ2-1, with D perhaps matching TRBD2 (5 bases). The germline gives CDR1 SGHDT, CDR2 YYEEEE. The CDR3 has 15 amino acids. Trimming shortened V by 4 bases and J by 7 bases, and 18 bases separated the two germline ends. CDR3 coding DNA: TGTGCCAGCAGCCCGAGGGAGCGGTTTAAAAATGAGCAGTTCTTC. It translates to CASSPRERFKNEQFF.